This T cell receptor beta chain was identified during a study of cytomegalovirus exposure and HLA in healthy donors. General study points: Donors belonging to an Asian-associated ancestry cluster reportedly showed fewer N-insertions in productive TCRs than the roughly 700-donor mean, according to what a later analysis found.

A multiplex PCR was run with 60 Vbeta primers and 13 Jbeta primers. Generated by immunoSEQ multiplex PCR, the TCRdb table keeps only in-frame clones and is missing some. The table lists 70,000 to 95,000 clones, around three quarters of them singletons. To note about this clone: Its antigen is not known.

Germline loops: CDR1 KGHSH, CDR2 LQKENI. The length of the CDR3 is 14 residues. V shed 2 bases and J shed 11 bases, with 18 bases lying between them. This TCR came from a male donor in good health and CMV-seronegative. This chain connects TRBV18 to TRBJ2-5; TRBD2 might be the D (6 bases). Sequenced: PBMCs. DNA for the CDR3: TGTGCCAGCTCACCAGGAGACATTTCTCGGGAGCAGTACTTC. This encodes CASSPGDISREQYF.